These T cell receptor beta chains were read from a single sample in a study of early stage breast cancer tumors. The repertoire was sequenced with immunoSEQ multiplex PCR; TCRdb's copy has only in-frame clones and lacks some. The sample holds fewer than 70,000 clones; around 80% are singletons and the top ten take nearly 3.5%. Sequencing was performed on blood. These receptors were collected from a person aged 25 to 39 with breast cancer. CDR3s include the opening cysteine and the closing phenylalanine or tryptophan. A D gene is named only where the DNA matches it firmly. Part of the rows lack a size; the others show once, few, many or a class for expanded clones.

j_gene: TRBJ2-7; d_gene: TRBD1; v_gene: TRBV5-1; abundance: NA; CDR3aa: CASSGRQGARYEQYF; CDR3nt: TGCGCCAGCAGTGGGCGACAGGGGGCGCGCTACGAGCAGTACTTC
j_gene: TRBJ1-5; d_gene: NA; v_gene: TRBV30; abundance: few; CDR3aa: CAWSGTASNQPQHF; CDR3nt: TGTGCCTGGAGTGGCACGGCTAGCAATCAGCCCCAGCATTTT
j_gene: TRBJ2-3; d_gene: NA; v_gene: TRBV7-2; abundance: NA; CDR3aa: CASSLAAITDTQYF; CDR3nt: TGTGCCAGCAGCCTCGCGGCTATCACAGATACGCAGTATTTT
j_gene: TRBJ2-1; d_gene: NA; v_gene: TRBV2; abundance: NA; CDR3aa: CASTIYRQPYNEQFF; CDR3nt: TGTGCCAGCACGATTTACCGGCAGCCATACAATGAGCAGTTCTTC
j_gene: TRBJ2-7; d_gene: NA; v_gene: TRBV30; abundance: NA; CDR3aa: CAGISGEPEQYF; CDR3nt: TGTGCCGGTATCTCGGGGGAGCCCGAGCAGTACTTC
j_gene: TRBJ2-2; d_gene: NA; v_gene: TRBV30; abundance: NA; CDR3aa: CAWSVGQSELFF; CDR3nt: TGTGCCTGGAGTGTAGGGCAGTCAGAGCTGTTTTTT
j_gene: TRBJ2-2; d_gene: NA; v_gene: TRBV27; abundance: few; CDR3aa: CASSLSVGAGELFF; CDR3nt: TGTGCCAGCAGTTTATCAGTGGGGGCCGGGGAGCTGTTTTTT
j_gene: TRBJ2-1; d_gene: TRBD2; v_gene: TRBV5-4; abundance: NA; CDR3aa: CASSFGTSGTGEQFF; CDR3nt: TGTGCCAGCAGCTTCGGGACTAGCGGGACTGGGGAGCAGTTCTTC
j_gene: TRBJ2-1; d_gene: NA; v_gene: TRBV27; abundance: NA; CDR3aa: CASNGARRGEQFF; CDR3nt: TGTGCCAGCAACGGCGCGCGAAGGGGTGAGCAGTTCTTC
j_gene: TRBJ2-7; d_gene: NA; v_gene: TRBV4-1; abundance: few; CDR3aa: CASSLTGLGEQYF; CDR3nt: TGCGCCAGCAGCCTAACAGGTCTAGGCGAGCAGTACTTC
j_gene: TRBJ1-4; d_gene: NA; v_gene: TRBV29-1; abundance: NA; CDR3aa: CSAPVPGAGEKLFF; CDR3nt: TGCAGCGCCCCAGTCCCAGGGGCAGGTGAAAAACTGTTTTTT
j_gene: TRBJ2-6; d_gene: NA; v_gene: TRBV4-3; abundance: NA; CDR3aa: CASSHGGGGANVLTF; CDR3nt: TGCGCCAGCAGCCACGGGGGAGGCGGGGCCAACGTCCTGACTTTC
j_gene: TRBJ2-5; d_gene: NA; v_gene: TRBV11-1; abundance: NA; CDR3aa: CASSLDREDGQETQYF; CDR3nt: TGTGCCAGCAGCTTAGACAGGGAAGATGGCCAAGAGACCCAGTACTTC
j_gene: TRBJ2-7; d_gene: TRBD2; v_gene: TRBV6-1; abundance: NA; CDR3aa: CASRLAGVYEQYF; CDR3nt: TGTGCCAGCAGACTAGCGGGAGTCTACGAGCAGTACTTC
j_gene: TRBJ2-3; d_gene: NA; v_gene: TRBV7-9; abundance: NA; CDR3aa: CASSLAQSRGTDTQYF; CDR3nt: TGTGCCAGCAGCTTAGCCCAGAGTAGGGGCACAGATACGCAGTATTTT
j_gene: TRBJ1-2; d_gene: TRBD1; v_gene: TRBV6-4; abundance: NA; CDR3aa: CASTWDRGNYGYTF; CDR3nt: TGTGCCAGCACTTGGGACAGGGGAAACTATGGCTACACCTTC
j_gene: TRBJ1-1; d_gene: TRBD1; v_gene: TRBV19; abundance: NA; CDR3aa: CASSIGTGLRAEAFF; CDR3nt: TGTGCCAGTAGTATTGGGACAGGGCTTCGGGCTGAAGCTTTCTTT
j_gene: TRBJ1-2; d_gene: TRBD1; v_gene: TRBV6-1; abundance: NA; CDR3aa: CASSKQGPGYGYTF; CDR3nt: TGTGCCAGCAGTAAACAGGGGCCGGGCTATGGCTACACCTTC
j_gene: TRBJ2-7; d_gene: NA; v_gene: TRBV7-2; abundance: NA; CDR3aa: CASSLPGAAYEQYF; CDR3nt: TGTGCCAGCAGCTTACCAGGGGCTGCCTACGAGCAGTACTTC
j_gene: TRBJ2-7; d_gene: TRBD1; v_gene: TRBV6-5; abundance: NA; CDR3aa: CASTASGGAGDEQYF; CDR3nt: TGTGCCAGCACCGCCTCAGGGGGCGCCGGGGACGAGCAGTACTTC
j_gene: TRBJ2-3; d_gene: NA; v_gene: TRBV5-1; abundance: NA; CDR3aa: CASSPGGGPNTDTQYF; CDR3nt: TGCGCCAGCAGCCCAGGGGGAGGGCCCAACACAGATACGCAGTATTTT
j_gene: TRBJ1-1; d_gene: NA; v_gene: TRBV4-3; abundance: NA; CDR3aa: CASSQVGITDTEAFF; CDR3nt: TGCGCCAGCAGCCAAGTGGGCATAACCGACACTGAAGCTTTCTTT
j_gene: TRBJ2-3; d_gene: NA; v_gene: TRBV20-1; abundance: NA; CDR3aa: CSAPGTDTQYF; CDR3nt: TGCAGTGCGCCCGGAACAGATACGCAGTATTTT
j_gene: TRBJ1-5; d_gene: TRBD1; v_gene: TRBV6-1; abundance: NA; CDR3aa: CASSAGTASNQPQHF; CDR3nt: TGTGCCAGCAGCGCCGGGACAGCCTCCAATCAGCCCCAGCATTTT
j_gene: TRBJ2-1; d_gene: NA; v_gene: TRBV16; abundance: few; CDR3aa: CASSPASYNEQFF; CDR3nt: TGTGCCAGCAGCCCTGCCTCCTACAATGAGCAGTTCTTC
j_gene: TRBJ2-3; d_gene: TRBD1; v_gene: TRBV11-3; abundance: NA; CDR3aa: CASSRDRVTDTQYF; CDR3nt: TGTGCCAGCAGCCGGGACAGGGTAACAGATACGCAGTATTTT
j_gene: TRBJ2-2; d_gene: NA; v_gene: TRBV4-3; abundance: NA; CDR3aa: CASSQSEMFRELFF; CDR3nt: TGCGCCAGCAGCCAGTCGGAGATGTTCCGGGAGCTGTTTTTT
j_gene: TRBJ1-1; d_gene: TRBD1; v_gene: TRBV7-9; abundance: NA; CDR3aa: CASSPQGEGAEAFF; CDR3nt: TGTGCCAGCAGCCCGCAGGGGGAAGGGGCTGAAGCTTTCTTT
j_gene: TRBJ2-3; d_gene: NA; v_gene: TRBV15; abundance: NA; CDR3aa: CATSPRGEGEADTQYF; CDR3nt: TGTGCCACCAGCCCCAGAGGTGAGGGAGAGGCAGATACGCAGTATTTT
j_gene: TRBJ2-2; d_gene: TRBD2; v_gene: TRBV7-9; abundance: NA; CDR3aa: CASSFRTSGSGELFF; CDR3nt: TGTGCCAGCAGCTTCCGGACTAGCGGGAGCGGGGAGCTGTTTTTT
j_gene: TRBJ1-2; d_gene: NA; v_gene: TRBV12-5; abundance: NA; CDR3aa: CASGSTGWGYTF; CDR3nt: TGTGCTAGTGGTTCCACAGGGTGGGGCTACACCTTC
j_gene: TRBJ1-3; d_gene: NA; v_gene: TRBV19; abundance: NA; CDR3aa: CASSRSGNTIYF; CDR3nt: TGTGCCAGTAGTAGATCTGGAAACACCATATATTTT
j_gene: TRBJ2-3; d_gene: TRBD2; v_gene: TRBV7-2; abundance: once; CDR3aa: CASSQRDYTDTQYF; CDR3nt: TGTGCCAGCAGCCAACGGGACTACACAGATACGCAGTATTTT
j_gene: TRBJ2-5; d_gene: TRBD1; v_gene: TRBV28; abundance: once; CDR3aa: CASSPGTGKETQYF; CDR3nt: TGTGCCAGCAGTCCAGGGACAGGGAAAGAGACCCAGTACTTC
j_gene: TRBJ2-5; d_gene: TRBD1; v_gene: TRBV7-9; abundance: NA; CDR3aa: CASSRGDRDGETQYF; CDR3nt: TGTGCCAGCAGCCGAGGAGACAGGGATGGGGAGACCCAGTACTTC
j_gene: TRBJ2-2; d_gene: NA; v_gene: TRBV5-5; abundance: few; CDR3aa: CASSSRTFNTGELFF; CDR3nt: TGTGCCAGCAGCTCCAGGACTTTCAACACCGGGGAGCTGTTTTTT
j_gene: TRBJ1-1; d_gene: NA; v_gene: TRBV7-8; abundance: NA; CDR3aa: CASSLSSGNTEAFF; CDR3nt: TGTGCCAGCAGCTTAAGTTCAGGGAACACTGAAGCTTTCTTT
j_gene: TRBJ1-1; d_gene: NA; v_gene: TRBV7-6; abundance: NA; CDR3aa: CASSLYRTHTEAFF; CDR3nt: TGTGCCAGCAGCTTGTACAGAACGCACACTGAAGCTTTCTTT
j_gene: TRBJ2-1; d_gene: NA; v_gene: TRBV19; abundance: NA; CDR3aa: CASSIMTEGYNEQFF; CDR3nt: TGTGCCAGTAGTATCATGACAGAGGGGTACAATGAGCAGTTCTTC
j_gene: TRBJ1-1; d_gene: NA; v_gene: TRBV6-5; abundance: NA; CDR3aa: CASSYLMNTEAFF; CDR3nt: TGTGCCAGCAGTTACCTGATGAACACTGAAGCTTTCTTT
j_gene: TRBJ2-7; d_gene: NA; v_gene: TRBV6-1; abundance: NA; CDR3aa: CASSEGGSKLYEQYF; CDR3nt: TGTGCCAGCAGTGAAGGAGGCAGTAAGCTCTACGAGCAGTACTTC
j_gene: TRBJ1-1; d_gene: TRBD1; v_gene: TRBV6-5; abundance: NA; CDR3aa: CASRPSGQRHTEAFF; CDR3nt: TGTGCCAGCAGACCTTCGGGACAGAGGCACACTGAAGCTTTCTTT
j_gene: TRBJ2-7; d_gene: TRBD1; v_gene: TRBV19; abundance: NA; CDR3aa: CASSSRDRYEQYF; CDR3nt: TGTGCCAGTAGCTCCCGGGACAGGTACGAGCAGTACTTC
j_gene: TRBJ1-1; d_gene: NA; v_gene: TRBV7-2; abundance: NA; CDR3aa: CASSLVGEAFF; CDR3nt: TGTGCCAGCAGCTTAGTGGGCGAAGCTTTCTTT
j_gene: TRBJ1-2; d_gene: NA; v_gene: TRBV7-2; abundance: NA; CDR3aa: CASSPDRSYGYTF; CDR3nt: TGTGCCAGCAGCCCCGACAGGAGCTATGGCTACACCTTC
j_gene: TRBJ2-7; d_gene: NA; v_gene: TRBV7-9; abundance: NA; CDR3aa: CASSQEGWGLAPEQYF; CDR3nt: TGTGCCAGCAGCCAAGAAGGCTGGGGGTTAGCACCCGAGCAGTACTTC
j_gene: TRBJ2-2; d_gene: TRBD2; v_gene: TRBV9; abundance: NA; CDR3aa: CASSVGGTSGATGELFF; CDR3nt: TGTGCCAGCAGCGTAGGGGGGACTAGCGGAGCCACCGGGGAGCTGTTTTTT
j_gene: TRBJ1-2; d_gene: NA; v_gene: TRBV5-6; abundance: NA; CDR3aa: CASSFVAVYTF; CDR3nt: TGTGCCAGCAGCTTTGTGGCGGTCTACACCTTC
j_gene: TRBJ2-1; d_gene: NA; v_gene: TRBV30; abundance: NA; CDR3aa: CAWSSSSYNEQFF; CDR3nt: TGTGCCTGGAGTTCTAGCTCCTACAATGAGCAGTTCTTC
j_gene: TRBJ2-5; d_gene: NA; v_gene: TRBV2; abundance: NA; CDR3aa: CASQGMETQYF; CDR3nt: TGTGCCAGCCAGGGGATGGAGACCCAGTACTTC
j_gene: TRBJ1-3; d_gene: NA; v_gene: TRBV7-2; abundance: NA; CDR3aa: CASSLKRAGNTIYF; CDR3nt: TGTGCCAGCAGCTTAAAGAGGGCTGGAAACACCATATATTTT
j_gene: TRBJ1-1; d_gene: NA; v_gene: TRBV11-2; abundance: NA; CDR3aa: CASSISRMTEAFF; CDR3nt: TGTGCCAGCAGCATTAGTCGTATGACTGAAGCTTTCTTT